These 19 T cell receptor beta chains were all obtained from the same sample, sequenced in a study of blood T cell repertoires in COVID-19. The assay was immunoSEQ multiplex PCR, and TCRdb's table has in-frame clones only and misses some. This sample has some 100,000 clones; roughly 88% occur once, and the top ten carry around 2.2%. The specimen was peripheral blood. These receptors were taken from a man aged 50 to 59 with COVID-19, enrolled during active disease.

The V and J genes are TRBV2 and TRBJ1-2, with a possible D match to TRBD1 (5 bases). V shed 10 bases and J shed 9 bases, with 15 bases lying between them. The CDR3 is 11 residues long. The germline CDR1 and CDR2 sequences are SNHLY and FYNNEI. For the CDR3, the DNA is TGTGCCAACCTTATAGGGGCTAGCTACACCTTC. Translating gives CANLIGASYTF.

This sequence joins TRBV5-5 and TRBJ1-1; 7 bases line up with TRBD1. The CDR3 spans 14 residues. The J segment lost 1 base and the V segment lost 2 bases, leaving 2 bases of the junction unmatched. Germline-derived CDR1 and CDR2 are SGHKS and YYEKEE (reference sequence). CDR3 nucleotide sequence: TGTGCCAGCAGCTTCGGACAGGCGAACACTGAAGCTTTCTTT. Residues: CASSFGQANTEAFF.

V is TRBV28 and J is TRBJ1-3; 8 nucleotides agree with TRBD1. J was trimmed by 2 bases and V by 6 bases; bases with no gene match: 0. The CDR3 covers 13 residues. Germline loops: CDR1 MDHEN, CDR2 SYDVKM. CDR3 loop: CASRTGAGNTIYF. CDR3 coding DNA: TGTGCCAGCAGGACAGGGGCTGGAAACACCATATATTTT.

The chain carries TRBV27 and TRBJ2-7, with D possibly TRBD1 on 6 matching bases. The germline CDR1 and CDR2 sequences are MNHEY and SMNVEV (reference sequence). Trimming took off 0 bases at V and 7 bases at J, with 10 bases between the two ends. The CDR3 is 13 amino acids. The CDR3 here is CASSLSVRGEQYF. CDR3 nucleotide sequence: TGTGCCAGCAGTTTATCGGTGAGGGGGGAGCAGTACTTC.

The J gene is TRBJ1-5, the V gene TRBV6-1; D ambiguous. The germline V gene encodes CDR1 MNHNS and CDR2 SASEGT. With 1 base removed from V and 0 bases from J, the gap between germline ends came to 7 bases. This CDR3 region has 15 residues. CDR3 in amino acids: CASSEGYFSNQPQHF. The CDR3, as DNA: TGTGCCAGCAGTGAAGGTTATTTTAGCAATCAGCCCCAGCATTTT.

The rearrangement links TRBV18 to TRBJ1-3, with 8 bases that match TRBD1. V shed 5 bases and J 4 bases; nucleotides not matched to a gene: 7. Germline CDR1 KGHSH, CDR2 LQKENI. The CDR3 runs to 15 residues. CDR3 amino acids: CASSTQGAAGNTIYF. The CDR3 DNA sequence: TGTGCCAGCTCAACGCAGGGGGCCGCAGGAAACACCATATATTTT.

The chain has TRBV12-2 and TRBJ2-5; the tabulated D call, TRBD2, remains unverified against the DNA. TRBV12-2 represents a pseudogene. The CDR3 length is 15 residues. This CDR3 reads CASREWSLAGETQYF. For the CDR3, the DNA is TGTGCAAGTCGCGAATGGAGCTTAGCGGGTGAGACCCAGTACTTC.

The chain combines TRBV5-8 with TRBJ2-2; 10 positions match TRBD1. J gave up 2 bases and V 4 bases, and 5 bases lay outside the gene matches. CDR3 length: 16 residues. Germline CDR1 SGHTS, CDR2 YDEGEE. For the CDR3, the DNA is TGTGCCAGCAGCCTGGGACAGGGGATAAACACCGGGGAGCTGTTTTTT. Amino acids: CASSLGQGINTGELFF.

V gene TRBV5-1 combines with J gene TRBJ2-7; TRBD1 matches at 7 bases. The CDR3 loop spans 12 amino acids. V dropped 0 bases and J dropped 6; count of bases not matched to a gene: 0. Germline values: CDR1 SGHRS, CDR2 YFSETQ. The CDR3 protein is CASSLGQGEQYF. CDR3 bases: TGCGCCAGCAGCTTGGGACAGGGCGAGCAGTACTTC.

This clone occurred once. The chain recombines TRBV6-5 with TRBJ2-7; D perhaps matches TRBD2 (6 bases). CDR3 length: 14 residues. Trimming cost V 6 bases and J 3 bases, with 15 bases left between them. Germline CDR1 and CDR2: MNHEY and SVGAGI. The CDR3: CASSTDSSGYEQYF. The CDR3 region has the DNA TGTGCCAGCAGCACCGACAGTAGCGGCTACGAGCAGTACTTC.

This chain connects TRBV3-1 (or the pseudogene TRBV3-2) to TRBJ2-2; 7 bases are shared with TRBD1. Trimming at V came to 4 bases and at J to 4 bases, leaving 3 bases not matched to a gene. The CDR3 extends over 14 amino acids. Per the germline V gene, CDR1 is LGHDT and CDR2 is YNNKEL (reference sequence). CDR3 in DNA: TGTGCCAGCAGCCGACAGGGTTCCACCGGGGAGCTGTTTTTT. Protein product: CASSRQGSTGELFF.

The V gene is TRBV6-1, the J gene TRBJ2-3; 12 bases line up with TRBD2. Germline values: CDR1 MNHNS, CDR2 SASEGT. This CDR3 region has 16 residues. The ends lost 3 bases at V and 4 bases at J; junction bases unmatched: 5. The chain's CDR3 is CASSERTSGASDTQYF. As DNA, the CDR3 is TGTGCCAGCAGTGAGCGGACTAGCGGGGCCTCAGATACGCAGTATTTT.

The chain joins TRBV25-1 to TRBJ2-2, with D perhaps matching TRBD2 (5 bases). Trimming left V 1 base short and J 6 bases short, with 9 bases between. CDR3 size: 14 residues. Germline V gene data show CDR1 as MGHDK and CDR2 as SYGVNS. The CDR3 reads CASSESRVPGELFF. The CDR3 DNA reads as TGTGCCAGCAGTGAATCGAGGGTCCCCGGGGAGCTGTTTTTT.

DNA for the CDR3: TGTGCCACCCCCGCCGGGGCCTATAATTCACCCCTCCACTTT. It codes for CATPAGAYNSPLHF. The chain is built from TRBV7-9 and TRBJ1-6; no reliable D call. Germline V lookup: CDR1 SEHNR, CDR2 FQNEAQ (reference sequence). The CDR3 loop spans 14 amino acids. Trimming removed 10 bases at V and 2 bases at J, with 12 bases between.

The chain joins TRBV7-3 to TRBJ1-6, with D unresolved. V lost 1 base and J 9 bases, leaving 7 bases between the germline ends. The germline CDR1 and CDR2 sequences are SGHTA and FQGTGA. The CDR3 contains 13 residues. CDR3: CASSLSSVSPLHF. The CDR3 coding sequence is TGTGCCAGCAGCTTAAGTTCTGTTTCACCCCTCCACTTT.

The chain joins TRBV6-5 to TRBJ2-6; D uncertain. V was pared by 11 bases and J by 1 base, with 6 bases between. CDR1 is MNHEY and CDR2 is SVGAGI in the germline V gene. CDR3 length: 12 residues. The CDR3 reads CALRSGANVLTF. The CDR3 bases are TGTGCCCTTCGGTCTGGGGCCAACGTCCTGACTTTC.

V usage is TRBV2 and J usage is TRBJ2-3; no definite D call. V was trimmed by 7 bases and J by 7 bases, leaving 9 bases between them. The CDR3 loop spans 11 amino acids. CDR1 is SNHLY, CDR2 FYNNEI, per germline. In DNA, the CDR3 is TGTGCCAGCATGGCCGAAAATACGCAGTATTTT. It is translated as CASMAENTQYF.

The gene calls are TRBV5-1 and TRBJ2-3; 8 positions agree with TRBD1. Trimming cost V 6 bases and J 1 base; bases outside gene matches: 4. Germline loops: CDR1 SGHRS, CDR2 YFSETQ. The CDR3 runs to 14 residues. DNA of the CDR3: TGCGCCAGCAACTCGGGACAGGGCACAGATACGCAGTATTTT. This translates into CASNSGQGTDTQYF.

CDR3 DNA sequence: TGTGCCAGCAGCCCCAGGGGACACCACACCGGGGAGCTGTTTTTT. Protein sequence: CASSPRGHHTGELFF. V is TRBV7-9 and J is TRBJ2-2, with D tentatively TRBD1 (6 bases). Between the trimmed V and J ends, which lost 5 bases and 3 bases, there was a span of 13 bases. Germline lookup yields CDR1 SEHNR and CDR2 FQNEAQ (reference sequence). The CDR3 loop spans 15 amino acids.